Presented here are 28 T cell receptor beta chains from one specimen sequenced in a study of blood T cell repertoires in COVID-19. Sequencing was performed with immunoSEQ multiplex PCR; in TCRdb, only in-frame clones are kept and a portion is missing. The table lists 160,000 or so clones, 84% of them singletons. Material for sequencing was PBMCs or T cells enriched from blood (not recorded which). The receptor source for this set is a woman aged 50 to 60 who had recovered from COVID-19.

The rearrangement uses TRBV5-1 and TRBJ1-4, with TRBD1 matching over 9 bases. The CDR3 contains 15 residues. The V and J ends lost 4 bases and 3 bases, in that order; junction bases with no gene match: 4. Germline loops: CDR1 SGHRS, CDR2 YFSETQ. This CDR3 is CASSLGTGPNEKLFF. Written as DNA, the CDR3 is TGCGCCAGCAGCCTCGGGACAGGGCCTAATGAAAAACTGTTTTTT.

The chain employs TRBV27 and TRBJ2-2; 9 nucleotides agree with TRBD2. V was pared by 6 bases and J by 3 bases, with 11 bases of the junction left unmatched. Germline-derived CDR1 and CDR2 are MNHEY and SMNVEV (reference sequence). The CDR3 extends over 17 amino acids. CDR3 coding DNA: TGTGCCAGCAGAGTACAGCGGGAGGCCAGGGACACCGGGGAGCTGTTTTTT. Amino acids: CASRVQREARDTGELFF.

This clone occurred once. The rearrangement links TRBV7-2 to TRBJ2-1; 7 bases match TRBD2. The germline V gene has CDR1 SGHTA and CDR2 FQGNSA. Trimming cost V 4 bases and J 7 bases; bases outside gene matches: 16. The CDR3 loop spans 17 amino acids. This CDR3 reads CASSSRGLDGSGNEQFF. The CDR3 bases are TGTGCCAGCAGCTCCCGAGGACTAGACGGTTCGGGTAATGAGCAGTTCTTC.

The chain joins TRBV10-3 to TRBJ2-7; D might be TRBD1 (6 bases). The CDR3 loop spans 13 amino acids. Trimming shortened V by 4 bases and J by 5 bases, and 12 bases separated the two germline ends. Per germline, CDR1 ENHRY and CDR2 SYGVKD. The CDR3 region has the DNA TGTGCCATCAGTGGCTCAGGGGACGACGAGCAGTACTTC. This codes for CAISGSGDDEQYF.

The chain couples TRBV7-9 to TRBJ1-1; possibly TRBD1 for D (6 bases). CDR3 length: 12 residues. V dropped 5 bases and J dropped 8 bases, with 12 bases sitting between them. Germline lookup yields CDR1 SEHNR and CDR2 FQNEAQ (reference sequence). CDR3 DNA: TGTGCCAGCAGCAATAGACAGGAGGAAGCTTTCTTT. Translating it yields CASSNRQEEAFF.

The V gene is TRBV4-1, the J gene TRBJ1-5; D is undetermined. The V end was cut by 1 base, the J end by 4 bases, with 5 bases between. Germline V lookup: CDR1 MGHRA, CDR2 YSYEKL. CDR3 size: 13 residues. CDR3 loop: CASSQVANQPQHF. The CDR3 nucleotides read TGCGCCAGCAGCCAAGTGGCAAATCAGCCCCAGCATTTT.

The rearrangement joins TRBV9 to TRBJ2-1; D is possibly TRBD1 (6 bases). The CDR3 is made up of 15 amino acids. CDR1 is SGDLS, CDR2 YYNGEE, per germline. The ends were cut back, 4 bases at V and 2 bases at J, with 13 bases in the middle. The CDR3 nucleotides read TGTGCCAGCAGCCTGGACAGAGCCACCTACAATGAGCAGTTCTTC. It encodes CASSLDRATYNEQFF.

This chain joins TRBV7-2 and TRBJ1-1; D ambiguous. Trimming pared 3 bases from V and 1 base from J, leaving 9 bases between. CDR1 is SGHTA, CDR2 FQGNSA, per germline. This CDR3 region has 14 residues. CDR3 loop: CASSLLAGNTEAFF. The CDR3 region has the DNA TGTGCCAGCAGCTTGTTGGCGGGGAACACTGAAGCTTTCTTT.

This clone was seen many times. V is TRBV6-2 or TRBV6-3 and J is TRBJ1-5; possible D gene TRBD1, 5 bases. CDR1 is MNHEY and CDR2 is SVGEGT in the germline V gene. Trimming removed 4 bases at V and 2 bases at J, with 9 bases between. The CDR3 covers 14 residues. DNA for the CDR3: TGTGCCAGCAGTTTCGTACAGGGCAATCAGCCCCAGCATTTT. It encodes CASSFVQGNQPQHF.

The CDR3 sequence is CAISLTGDNYGYTF. In nucleotides, the CDR3 is TGTGCCATCAGCTTGACAGGGGATAACTATGGCTACACCTTC. The chain joins TRBV10-3 to TRBJ1-2; TRBD1 matches 8 bases. V was clipped by 6 bases and J by 1 base; unmatched bases: 4. The CDR3 is 14 residues long. Germline-derived CDR1 and CDR2 are ENHRY and SYGVKD.

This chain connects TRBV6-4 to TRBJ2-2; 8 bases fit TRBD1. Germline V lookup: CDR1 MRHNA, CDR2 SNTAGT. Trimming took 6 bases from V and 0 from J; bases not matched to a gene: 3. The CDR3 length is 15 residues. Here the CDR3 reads CASSGQGTNTGELFF. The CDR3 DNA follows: TGTGCCAGCAGCGGACAGGGAACGAACACCGGGGAGCTGTTTTTT.

CDR3 residues: CASRNTGSRGEQYF. CDR3 nucleotide sequence: TGTGCCAGCAGAAATACGGGTTCCCGCGGCGAGCAGTACTTC. This chain links TRBV4-2 with TRBJ2-7; D is ambiguous. Trimming shortened V by 6 bases and J by 6 bases, and 18 bases separated the two germline ends. Per the germline V gene, CDR1 is LGHNA and CDR2 is YNFKEQ. This CDR3 is built from 14 residues.

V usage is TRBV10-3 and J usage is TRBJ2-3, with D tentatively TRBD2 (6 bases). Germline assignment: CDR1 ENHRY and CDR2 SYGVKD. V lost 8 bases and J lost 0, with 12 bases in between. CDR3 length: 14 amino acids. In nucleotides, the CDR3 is TGTGCCATCGGAGGGTCACAGAGCACAGATACGCAGTATTTT. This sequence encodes CAIGGSQSTDTQYF.

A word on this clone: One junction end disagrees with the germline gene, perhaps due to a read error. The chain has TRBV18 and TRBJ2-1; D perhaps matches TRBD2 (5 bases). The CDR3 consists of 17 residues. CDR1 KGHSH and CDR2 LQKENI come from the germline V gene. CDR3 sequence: CASSPPWLASTYNEQFF. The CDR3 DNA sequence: TGTGCCAGCTCACCACCGTGGCTAGCCTCGACCTATAATGAGCAGTTCTTC.

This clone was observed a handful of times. CDR3 nucleotide sequence: TGTGCCAGCAGCAGGACAGGGGACCCTGGAAACACCATATATTTT. It is translated as CASSRTGDPGNTIYF. The chain couples TRBV28 to TRBJ1-3; TRBD1 aligns across 9 bases. V lost 6 bases, J lost 2 bases, and 5 bases stayed unmatched. Germline CDR1 reads MDHEN; CDR2 reads SYDVKM. The CDR3 covers 15 residues.

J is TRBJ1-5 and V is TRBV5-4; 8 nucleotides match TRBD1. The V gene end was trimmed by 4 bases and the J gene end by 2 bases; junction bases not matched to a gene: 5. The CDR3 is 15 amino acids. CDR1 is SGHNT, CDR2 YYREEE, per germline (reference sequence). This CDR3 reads CASSLQGARNQPQHF. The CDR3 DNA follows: TGTGCCAGCAGCCTGCAGGGGGCGCGCAATCAGCCCCAGCATTTT.

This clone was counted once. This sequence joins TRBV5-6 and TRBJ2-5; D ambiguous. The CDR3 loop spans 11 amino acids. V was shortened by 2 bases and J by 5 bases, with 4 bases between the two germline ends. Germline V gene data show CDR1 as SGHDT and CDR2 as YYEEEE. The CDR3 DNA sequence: TGTGCCAGCAGCTTCTCGGAGACCCAGTACTTC. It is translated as CASSFSETQYF.

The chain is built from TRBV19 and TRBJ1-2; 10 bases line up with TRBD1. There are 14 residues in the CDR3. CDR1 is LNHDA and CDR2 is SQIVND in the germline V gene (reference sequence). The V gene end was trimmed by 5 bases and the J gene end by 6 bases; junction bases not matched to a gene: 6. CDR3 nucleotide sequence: TGTGCCAGTAGTGCTGACAGGGGGCATAATGGCTACACCTTC. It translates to CASSADRGHNGYTF.

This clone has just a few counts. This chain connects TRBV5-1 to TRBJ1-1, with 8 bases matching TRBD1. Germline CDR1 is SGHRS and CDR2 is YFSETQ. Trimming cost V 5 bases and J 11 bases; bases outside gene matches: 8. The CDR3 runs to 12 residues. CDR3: CASSMDREVAFF. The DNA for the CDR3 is TGCGCCAGCAGTATGGACAGGGAGGTCGCTTTCTTT.

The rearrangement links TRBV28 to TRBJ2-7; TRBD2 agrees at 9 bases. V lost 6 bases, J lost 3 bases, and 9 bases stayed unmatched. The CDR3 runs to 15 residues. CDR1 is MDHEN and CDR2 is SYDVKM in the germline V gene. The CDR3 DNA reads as TGTGCCAGCAGCGACCCCGGGACTAGCCGCTACGAGCAGTACTTC. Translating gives CASSDPGTSRYEQYF.

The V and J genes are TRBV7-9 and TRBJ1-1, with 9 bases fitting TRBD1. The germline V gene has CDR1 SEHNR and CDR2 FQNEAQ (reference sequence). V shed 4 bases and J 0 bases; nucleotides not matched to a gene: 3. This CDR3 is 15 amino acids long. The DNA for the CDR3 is TGTGCCAGCAGCTGGTGGACAGGGGTGAACACTGAAGCTTTCTTT. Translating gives CASSWWTGVNTEAFF.

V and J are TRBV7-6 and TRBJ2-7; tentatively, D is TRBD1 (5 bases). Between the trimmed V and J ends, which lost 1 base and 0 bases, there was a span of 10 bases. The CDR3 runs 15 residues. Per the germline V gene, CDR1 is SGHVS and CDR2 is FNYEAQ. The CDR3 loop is CASSLDQGSSYEQYF. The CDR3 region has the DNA TGTGCCAGCAGCTTAGATCAGGGCAGCTCCTACGAGCAGTACTTC.

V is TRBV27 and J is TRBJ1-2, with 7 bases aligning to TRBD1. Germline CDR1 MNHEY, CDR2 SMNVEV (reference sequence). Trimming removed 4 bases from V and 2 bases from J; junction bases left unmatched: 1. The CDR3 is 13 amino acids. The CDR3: CASSSGGNYGYTF. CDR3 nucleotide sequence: TGTGCCAGCAGTTCAGGGGGGAACTATGGCTACACCTTC.

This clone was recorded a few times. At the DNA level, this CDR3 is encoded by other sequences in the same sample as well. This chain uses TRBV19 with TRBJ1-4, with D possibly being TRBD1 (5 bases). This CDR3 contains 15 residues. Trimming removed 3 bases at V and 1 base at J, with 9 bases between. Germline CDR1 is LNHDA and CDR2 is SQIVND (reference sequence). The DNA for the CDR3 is TGTGCCAGTAGTATTCAGGGTAGAACTAATGAAAAACTGTTTTTT. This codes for CASSIQGRTNEKLFF. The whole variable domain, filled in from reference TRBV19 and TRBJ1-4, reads DGGITQSPKYLFRKEGQNVTLSCEQNLNHDAMYWYRQDPGQGLRLIYYSQIVNDFQKGDIAEGYSVSREKKESFPLTVTSAQKNPTAFYLCASSIQGRTNEKLFFGSGTQLSVL.

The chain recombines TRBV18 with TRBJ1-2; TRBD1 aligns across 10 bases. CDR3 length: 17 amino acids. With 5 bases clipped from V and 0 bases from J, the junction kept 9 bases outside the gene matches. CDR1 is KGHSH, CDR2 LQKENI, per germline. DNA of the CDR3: TGTGCCAGCTCAAGAGAGACAGGGGGCAAAGCTAACTATGGCTACACCTTC. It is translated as CASSRETGGKANYGYTF.

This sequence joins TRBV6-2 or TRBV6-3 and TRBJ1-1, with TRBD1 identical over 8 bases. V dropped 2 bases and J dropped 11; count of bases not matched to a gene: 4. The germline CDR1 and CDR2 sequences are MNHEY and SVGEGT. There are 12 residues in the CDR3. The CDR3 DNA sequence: TGTGCCAGCAGTTACCACAGGGGGTTTGCTTTCTTT. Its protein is CASSYHRGFAFF.

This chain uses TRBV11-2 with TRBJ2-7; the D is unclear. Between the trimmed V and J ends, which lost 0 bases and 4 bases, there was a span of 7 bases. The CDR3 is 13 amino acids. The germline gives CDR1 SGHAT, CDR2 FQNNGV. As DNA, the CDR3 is TGTGCCAGCAGCTTAGATCCTCCTTACGAGCAGTACTTC. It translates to CASSLDPPYEQYF.

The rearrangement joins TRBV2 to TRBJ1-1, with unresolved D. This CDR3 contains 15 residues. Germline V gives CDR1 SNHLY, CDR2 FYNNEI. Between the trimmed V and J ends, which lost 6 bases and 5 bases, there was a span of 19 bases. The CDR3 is CASRNSEDRGTEAFF. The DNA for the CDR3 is TGTGCCAGCAGAAATTCTGAGGACCGGGGTACTGAAGCTTTCTTT.